Described below is a single T cell receptor (beta chain) sequence and its context. This entry comes from a study of T cell responses to AZD1222 COVID-19 vaccine. The assay was immunoSEQ multiplex PCR, and TCRdb's table has in-frame clones only and misses some. The repertoire has about 130,000 clones, roughly 90% of them found once; the top ten carry over 2.5%. V lost 1 base and J 8 bases, leaving 11 bases between the germline ends. Germline loops: CDR1 SGHTA, CDR2 FQGNSA. This CDR3 contains 13 residues. The receptor was isolated from an adult in good health. This specimen consisted of peripheral blood, obtained on day 0 of AZD1222 vaccination. The chain combines TRBV7-2 with TRBJ1-2; D is unresolved. CDR3 nucleotide sequence: TGTGCCAGCAGCTTAGAACGGGCGGGAGGCTACACCTTC. Translation: CASSLERAGGYTF.